This TCR beta chain was sequenced for a study of identifying expanded T cells in peripheral blood. This CDR3 contains 15 residues. The germline CDR1 and CDR2 sequences are MNHEY and SMNVEV (reference sequence). Trimming took off 6 bases at V and 6 bases at J, with 19 bases between the two ends. Sequencing was performed with immunoSEQ multiplex PCR; in TCRdb, only in-frame clones are kept and a portion is missing. Seen here are approximately 63,000 clones, approximately 89% observed once, and the top ten hold around 4.3%. This clone was detected only once. The gene calls are TRBV27 and TRBJ2-3, with D possibly TRBD2 on 5 matching bases. The clonotype was recovered from a person aged 18 to 70 in good health. The sequencing input was blood. The CDR3 coding sequence is TGTGCCAGCAGCCCATGGACGGAGGTTCGTGATACGCAGTATTTT. It encodes CASSPWTEVRDTQYF.